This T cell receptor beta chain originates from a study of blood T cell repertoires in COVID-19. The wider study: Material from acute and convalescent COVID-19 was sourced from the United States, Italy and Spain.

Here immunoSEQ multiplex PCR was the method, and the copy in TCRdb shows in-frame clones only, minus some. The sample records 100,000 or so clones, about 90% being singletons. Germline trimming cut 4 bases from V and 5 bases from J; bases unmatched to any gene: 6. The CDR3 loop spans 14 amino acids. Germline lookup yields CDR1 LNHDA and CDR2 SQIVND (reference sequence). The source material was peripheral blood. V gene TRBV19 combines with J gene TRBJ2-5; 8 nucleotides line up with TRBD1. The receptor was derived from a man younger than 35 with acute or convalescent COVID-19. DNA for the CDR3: TGTGCCAGTAGTACCAGGACAGGGAGGGAGACCCAGTACTTC. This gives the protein CASSTRTGRETQYF.